Listed below are T cell receptor beta chains from one sample, sequenced in a study of blood T cell repertoires in COVID-19. Only in-frame clones appear in the TCRdb table, and some are missing; sequencing was by immunoSEQ multiplex PCR. The top ten hold around 3.5% of the sample, which has tens of thousands of clones, nearly 90% seen once. Sample: peripheral blood. These receptors were taken from a woman aged 45-60 years with COVID-19, enrolled during active disease. The CDR3 runs from the conserved cysteine through the conserved F or W. D genes are given only for firm matches. For some rows the clone size is stated as once, few or many, or as a class when expanded; others skip it.

clone_size	v_call	j_call	d_call	cdr3_aa	cdr3_nt
NA	TRBV7-3	TRBJ2-1	TRBD2	CASSLTGGGRGYNEQFF	TGTGCCAGCAGCTTAACTGGGGGAGGGAGAGGCTACAATGAGCAGTTCTTC
once	TRBV4-1	TRBJ1-5	NA	CASSHREGQPQHF	TGCGCCAGCAGCCACCGGGAGGGTCAGCCCCAGCATTTT
NA	TRBV7-3	TRBJ2-2	TRBD2	CASSALPQTSGNTGELFF	TGTGCCAGCAGCGCCCTCCCCCAGACTAGCGGCAACACCGGGGAGCTGTTTTTT
NA	TRBV6-5	TRBJ2-1	NA	CASSKTPYNEQFF	TGTGCCAGCAGTAAAACACCTTACAATGAGCAGTTCTTC
NA	TRBV3-1/TRBV3-2	TRBJ1-6	NA	CASRSSSGGSVGSPLHF	TGTGCCAGCAGGTCCTCGTCCGGGGGTTCCGTCGGTTCACCCCTCCACTTT
NA	TRBV7-2	TRBJ2-5	NA	CASSLGGALQETQYF	TGTGCCAGCAGCCTTGGTGGAGCGCTACAAGAGACCCAGTACTTC
NA	TRBV6-2/TRBV6-3	TRBJ2-3	TRBD2	CASSPPGLDTDTQYF	TGTGCCAGCAGTCCCCCCGGACTAGACACAGATACGCAGTATTTT
few	TRBV28	TRBJ1-1	TRBD1	CASTRTGKRTEAFF	TGTGCCAGCACCCGGACAGGGAAAAGGACTGAAGCTTTCTTT
NA	TRBV21-1	TRBJ2-7	NA	CASSKGVSRGQTF	TGTGCCAGCAGCAAAGGGGTTAGTCGGGGACAAACATTC
NA	TRBV19	TRBJ2-3	TRBD2	CASSSHGLAGEGDTQYF	TGTGCCAGTAGTAGTCATGGGCTAGCGGGAGAAGGAGATACGCAGTATTTT
once	TRBV3-1/TRBV3-2	TRBJ1-4	TRBD1	CASSHGTGGEKLFF	TGTGCCAGCAGCCATGGGACAGGGGGCGAAAAACTGTTTTTT
few	TRBV4-1	TRBJ2-3	TRBD1	CASSRDRGRTRRDTQYF	TGCGCCAGCAGCCGAGACAGGGGGCGAACCCGGAGGGATACGCAGTATTTT
NA	TRBV19	TRBJ2-7	TRBD2	CASTRTSGSSYEQYF	TGTGCCAGTACCCGGACTAGCGGGAGCTCCTACGAGCAGTACTTC
few	TRBV5-4	TRBJ1-2	TRBD1	CASSLARTGDYGYTF	TGTGCCAGCAGCTTGGCTAGGACAGGGGACTATGGCTACACCTTC
NA	TRBV10-1	TRBJ2-5	NA	CASSESAGKETQYF	TGCGCCAGCAGTGAGTCCGCAGGAAAAGAGACCCAGTACTTC
once	TRBV28	TRBJ2-1	TRBD2	CASSFTSGASSYNEQFF	TGTGCCAGCAGTTTCACCAGCGGGGCGAGCTCCTACAATGAGCAGTTCTTC
NA	TRBV18	TRBJ2-2	TRBD2	CASSPPALAGVVKGTGELFF	TGTGCCAGCTCACCACCGGCGCTAGCGGGAGTAGTGAAGGGCACCGGGGAGCTGTTTTTT
NA	TRBV5-8	TRBJ1-1	NA	CASSLGATEAFF	TGTGCCAGCAGCTTGGGGGCCACTGAAGCTTTCTTT
NA	TRBV6-5	TRBJ2-7	TRBD2	CASSLAGYEQYF	TGTGCCAGCTCCCTAGCGGGGTACGAGCAGTACTTC
NA	TRBV6-2/TRBV6-3	TRBJ2-7	TRBD2	CASSYQILAGGPYEQYF	TGTGCCAGCAGTTACCAGATACTAGCGGGAGGGCCCTACGAGCAGTACTTC
NA	TRBV29-1	TRBJ2-7	NA	CSVVESTYEQYF	TGCAGCGTTGTGGAGAGTACTTACGAGCAGTACTTC
NA	TRBV6-5	TRBJ2-5	TRBD2	CASNLLAGVETQYF	TGTGCCAGCAACTTACTAGCGGGAGTTGAGACCCAGTACTTC
NA	TRBV19	TRBJ2-2	TRBD2	CASSIWLAVNTGELFF	TGTGCCAGTAGTATATGGCTAGCGGTGAACACCGGGGAGCTGTTTTTT
NA	TRBV9	TRBJ1-3	NA	CASSAGDRQIYF	TGTGCCAGCAGCGCAGGGGATCGACAGATATATTTT
NA	TRBV11-3	TRBJ2-7	TRBD1	CASSFFGTGGYEQYF	TGTGCCAGCAGCTTTTTCGGGACAGGGGGCTACGAGCAGTACTTC
once	TRBV24-1	TRBJ2-5	TRBD1	CATSDLTGVRETQYF	TGTGCCACCAGTGATCTCACAGGGGTGCGAGAGACCCAGTACTTC
NA	TRBV9	TRBJ2-2	TRBD2	CASSVGTSATGELFF	TGTGCCAGCAGCGTAGGGACTAGCGCGACCGGGGAGCTGTTTTTT
once	TRBV5-1	TRBJ2-4	NA	CASSLVGALGDIQYF	TGCGCCAGCAGCTTGGTCGGAGCCCTAGGGGACATTCAGTACTTC
NA	TRBV9	TRBJ2-3	TRBD2	CASSPGLAGGTDTQYF	TGTGCCAGCAGCCCGGGGCTAGCGGGAGGGACAGATACGCAGTATTTT
NA	TRBV28	TRBJ1-6	NA	CASSFGRVNSPLHF	TGTGCCAGCAGTTTCGGCAGGGTCAATTCACCCCTCCACTTT
NA	TRBV19	TRBJ1-5	NA	CASSTSFRPQHF	TGTGCCAGTAGTACCAGTTTTCGGCCCCAGCATTTT
NA	TRBV7-6	TRBJ2-2	NA	CASSSDRTVAGELFF	TGTGCCAGCAGCTCCGACAGGACTGTCGCCGGGGAGCTGTTTTTT
NA	TRBV6-5	TRBJ1-4	TRBD1	CASSSGTGNEKLFF	TGTGCCAGCAGTTCCGGGACAGGGAATGAAAAACTGTTTTTT
once	TRBV7-3	TRBJ1-2	TRBD1	CASSLVGGDYGYTF	TGTGCCAGCAGCTTAGTAGGGGGCGACTATGGCTACACCTTC
NA	TRBV30	TRBJ1-6	NA	CAWSLQPTSPLHF	TGTGCCTGGAGTTTACAGCCGACTTCACCCCTCCACTTT
NA	TRBV6-6	TRBJ2-7	TRBD1	CASSTPGQTYEQYF	TGTGCCAGCAGTACCCCGGGACAGACCTACGAGCAGTACTTC
NA	TRBV3-1/TRBV3-2	TRBJ2-1	TRBD2	CASRPGLAGDNEQFF	TGTGCCAGCAGACCCGGACTAGCGGGAGACAATGAGCAGTTCTTC
NA	TRBV27	TRBJ1-4	NA	CASSGGGFHEKLFF	TGTGCCAGCAGTGGGGGAGGATTTCATGAAAAACTGTTTTTT
NA	TRBV7-9	TRBJ2-1	NA	CASSPQGGSNNEQFF	TGTGCCAGCAGCCCCCAGGGCGGCTCAAACAATGAGCAGTTCTTC
NA	TRBV5-1	TRBJ2-2	TRBD2	CASSFTGLAGLNTGELFF	TGCGCCAGCAGCTTCACCGGACTAGCGGGACTCAACACCGGGGAGCTGTTTTTT
NA	TRBV6-5	TRBJ1-1	NA	CASSYSADGTEAFF	TGTGCCAGCAGTTACTCCGCGGATGGGACTGAAGCTTTCTTT
NA	TRBV6-2/TRBV6-3	TRBJ1-5	NA	CASSPGGAVNQPQHF	TGTGCCAGCAGCCCGGGTGGGGCAGTCAATCAGCCCCAGCATTTT
NA	TRBV10-3	TRBJ2-2	NA	CAISDYESTGELFF	TGTGCCATCAGTGACTACGAGAGTACCGGGGAGCTGTTTTTT
NA	TRBV12-3/TRBV12-4	TRBJ1-2	NA	CASSYSQYYGYTF	TGTGCCAGCAGCTATAGCCAGTACTATGGCTACACCTTC
NA	TRBV10-3	TRBJ2-7	TRBD2	CAIRTTSGNGFEQYF	TGTGCCATCAGAACCACTAGCGGGAATGGTTTCGAGCAGTACTTC
few	TRBV4-2	TRBJ2-1	NA	CASRQNLDAANEQFF	TGTGCCAGCAGACAAAACTTAGATGCAGCGAATGAGCAGTTCTTC
NA	TRBV13	TRBJ1-3	NA	CASSTQQGNTIYF	TGTGCCAGCAGCACGCAACAGGGAAACACCATATATTTT
NA	TRBV21-1	TRBJ2-3	NA	CASSTTSKREDTQYF	TGTGCCAGCAGCACTACTTCAAAGCGGGAGGATACGCAGTATTTT
NA	TRBV9	TRBJ2-2	TRBD2	CASSVGLAGDTGELFF	TGTGCCAGCAGCGTAGGGCTAGCGGGTGACACCGGGGAGCTGTTTTTT
NA	TRBV12-5	TRBJ2-2	NA	CASGLSLRGSTGELFF	TGTGCTAGTGGTTTGAGCCTCCGGGGTTCCACCGGGGAGCTGTTTTTT
NA	TRBV30	TRBJ2-7	TRBD1	CAWRGKGTGIYEQYF	TGTGCCTGGAGGGGAAAAGGGACAGGGATATACGAGCAGTACTTC
few	TRBV2	TRBJ1-3	NA	CASSGGTGNTIYF	TGTGCCAGCAGTGGAGGGACTGGAAACACCATATATTTT
NA	TRBV6-2/TRBV6-3	TRBJ2-1	NA	CASSYPPREQFF	TGTGCCAGCAGTTACCCACCCAGGGAGCAGTTCTTC
NA	TRBV27	TRBJ1-4	TRBD1	CASSLRGTVIRLSEKLFF	TGTGCCAGCAGTTTAAGGGGGACAGTGATACGGCTGAGTGAAAAACTGTTTTTT
NA	TRBV6-5	TRBJ2-7	NA	CASSYSGVRYEQYF	TGTGCCAGCAGTTACTCCGGGGTCAGATACGAGCAGTACTTC